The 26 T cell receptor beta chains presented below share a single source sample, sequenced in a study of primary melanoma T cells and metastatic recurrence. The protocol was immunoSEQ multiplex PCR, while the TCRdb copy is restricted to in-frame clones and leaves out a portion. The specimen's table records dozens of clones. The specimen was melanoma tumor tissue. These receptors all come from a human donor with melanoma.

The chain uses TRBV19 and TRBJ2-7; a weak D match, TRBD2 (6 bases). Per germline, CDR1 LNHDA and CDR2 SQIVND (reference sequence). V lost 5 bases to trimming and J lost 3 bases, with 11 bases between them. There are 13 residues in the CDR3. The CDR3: CASSPGVNYEQYF. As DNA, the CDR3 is TGTGCCAGTAGTCCGGGGGTCAACTACGAGCAGTACTTC.

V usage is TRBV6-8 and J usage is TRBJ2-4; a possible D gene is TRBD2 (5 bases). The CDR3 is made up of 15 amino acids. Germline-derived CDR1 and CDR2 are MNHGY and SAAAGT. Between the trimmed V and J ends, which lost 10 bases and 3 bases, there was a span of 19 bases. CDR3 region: CAIRPGSSDKNIQYF. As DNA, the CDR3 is TGTGCCATCCGCCCGGGGAGTAGCGACAAAAACATTCAGTACTTC.

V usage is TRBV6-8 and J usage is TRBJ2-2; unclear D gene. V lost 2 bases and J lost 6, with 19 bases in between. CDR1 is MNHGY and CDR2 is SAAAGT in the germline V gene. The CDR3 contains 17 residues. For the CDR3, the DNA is TGTGCCAGCAGTTACACCCCCTGGGTCCTTTCCCCCGGGGAGCTGTTTTTT. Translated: CASSYTPWVLSPGELFF.

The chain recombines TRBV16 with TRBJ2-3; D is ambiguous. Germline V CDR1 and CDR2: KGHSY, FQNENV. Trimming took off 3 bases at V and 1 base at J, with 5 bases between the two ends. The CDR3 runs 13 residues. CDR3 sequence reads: CASSHGRTDTQYF. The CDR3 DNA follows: TGTGCCAGCAGCCATGGGCGCACAGATACGCAGTATTTT.

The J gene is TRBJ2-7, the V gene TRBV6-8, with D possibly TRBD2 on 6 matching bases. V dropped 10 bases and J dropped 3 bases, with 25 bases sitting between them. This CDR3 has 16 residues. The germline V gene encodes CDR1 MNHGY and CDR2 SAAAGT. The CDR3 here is CATKIQGSGLHYEQYF. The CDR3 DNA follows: TGTGCCACGAAAATTCAGGGCAGCGGGCTTCACTACGAGCAGTACTTC.

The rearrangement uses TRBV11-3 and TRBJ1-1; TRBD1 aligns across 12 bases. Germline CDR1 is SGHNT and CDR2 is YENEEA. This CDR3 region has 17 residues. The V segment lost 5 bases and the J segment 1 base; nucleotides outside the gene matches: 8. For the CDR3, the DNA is TGTGCCAGCAGCAGTACACGGGACAGGGGGCGGAACACTGAAGCTTTCTTT. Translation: CASSSTRDRGRNTEAFF.

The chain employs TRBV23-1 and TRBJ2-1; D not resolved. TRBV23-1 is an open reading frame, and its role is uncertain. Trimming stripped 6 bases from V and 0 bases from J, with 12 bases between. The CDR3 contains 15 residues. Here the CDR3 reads CASSHSGGSYNEQFF. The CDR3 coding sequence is TGCGCCAGCAGCCATTCAGGCGGCTCCTACAATGAGCAGTTCTTC.

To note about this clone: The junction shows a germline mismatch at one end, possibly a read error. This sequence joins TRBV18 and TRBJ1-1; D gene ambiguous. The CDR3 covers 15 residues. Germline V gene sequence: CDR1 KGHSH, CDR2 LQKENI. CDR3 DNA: TGTGCCAGCTCACCAAATTCCGGAGGGAACACTGAAGCTTTTTTT. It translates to CASSPNSGGNTEAFF.

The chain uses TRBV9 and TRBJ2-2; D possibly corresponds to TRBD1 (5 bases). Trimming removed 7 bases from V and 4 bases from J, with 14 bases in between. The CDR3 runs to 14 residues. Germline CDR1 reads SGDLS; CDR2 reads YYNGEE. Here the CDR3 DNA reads TGTGCCAGCGTGCAAGGGGCCAGCACCGGGGAGCTGTTTTTT. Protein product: CASVQGASTGELFF.

The DNA of the CDR3 is TGTGCCAGCAGCTTAGGTGGGACAGGGCGGAGGGAGACCCAGTACTTC. Amino acid sequence: CASSLGGTGRRETQYF. The chain combines TRBV11-3 with TRBJ2-5; 9 positions match TRBD1. CDR3 size: 16 residues. Per germline, CDR1 SGHNT and CDR2 YENEEA. Trimming took 1 base from V and 5 from J; bases not matched to a gene: 8.

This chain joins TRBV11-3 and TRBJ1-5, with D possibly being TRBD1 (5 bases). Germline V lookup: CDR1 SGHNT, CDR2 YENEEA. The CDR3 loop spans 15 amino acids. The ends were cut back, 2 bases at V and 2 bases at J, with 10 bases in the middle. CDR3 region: CASSLRQGGNQPQHF. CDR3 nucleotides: TGTGCCAGCAGCTTAAGGCAGGGCGGCAATCAGCCCCAGCATTTT. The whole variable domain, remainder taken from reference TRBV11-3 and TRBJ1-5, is EAGVVQSPRYKIIEKKQPVAFWCNPISGHNTLYWYLQNLGQGPELLIRYENEEAVDDSQLPKDRFSAERLKGVDSTLKIQPAELGDSAVYLCASSLRQGGNQPQHFGDGTRLSIL.

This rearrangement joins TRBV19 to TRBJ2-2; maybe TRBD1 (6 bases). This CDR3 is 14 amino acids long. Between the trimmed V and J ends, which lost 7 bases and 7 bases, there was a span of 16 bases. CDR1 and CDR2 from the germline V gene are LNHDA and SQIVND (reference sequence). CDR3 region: CASTQNPDSGELFF. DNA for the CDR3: TGTGCCAGTACCCAAAATCCGGACAGCGGGGAGCTGTTTTTT.

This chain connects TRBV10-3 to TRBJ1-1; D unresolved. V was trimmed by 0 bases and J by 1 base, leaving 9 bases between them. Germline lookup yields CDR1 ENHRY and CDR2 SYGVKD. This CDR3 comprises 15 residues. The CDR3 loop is CAISESGQANTEAFF. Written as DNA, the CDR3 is TGTGCCATCAGTGAGTCAGGCCAGGCGAACACTGAAGCTTTCTTT.

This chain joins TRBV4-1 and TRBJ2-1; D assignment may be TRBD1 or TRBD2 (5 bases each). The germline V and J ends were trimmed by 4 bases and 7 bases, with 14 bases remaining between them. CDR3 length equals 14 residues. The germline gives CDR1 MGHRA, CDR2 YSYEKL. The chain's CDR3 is CASSLWGGGNEQFF. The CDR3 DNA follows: TGCGCCAGCAGCCTTTGGGGTGGGGGAAATGAGCAGTTCTTC.

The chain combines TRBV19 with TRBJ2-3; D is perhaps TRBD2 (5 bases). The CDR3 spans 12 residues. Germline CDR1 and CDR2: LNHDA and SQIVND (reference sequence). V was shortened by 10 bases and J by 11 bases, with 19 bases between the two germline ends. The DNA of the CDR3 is TGTGCCACCAGAGGAGGTGGGCACTTGCAGTATTTT. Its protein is CATRGGGHLQYF.

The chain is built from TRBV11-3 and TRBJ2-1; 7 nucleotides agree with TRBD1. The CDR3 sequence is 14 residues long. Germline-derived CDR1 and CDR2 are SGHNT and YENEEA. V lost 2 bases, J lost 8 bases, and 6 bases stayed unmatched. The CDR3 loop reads CASSLRGLIDEQFF. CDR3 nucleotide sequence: TGTGCCAGCAGCTTAAGGGGGCTAATAGATGAGCAGTTCTTC.

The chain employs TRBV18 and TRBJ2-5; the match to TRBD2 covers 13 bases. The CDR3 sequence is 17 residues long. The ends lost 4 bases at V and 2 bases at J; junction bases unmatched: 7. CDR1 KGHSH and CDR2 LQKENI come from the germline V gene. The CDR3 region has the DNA TGTGCCAGCTCACGTTCGACTAGCGGGGGGCATCAAGAGACCCAGTACTTC. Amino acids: CASSRSTSGGHQETQYF.

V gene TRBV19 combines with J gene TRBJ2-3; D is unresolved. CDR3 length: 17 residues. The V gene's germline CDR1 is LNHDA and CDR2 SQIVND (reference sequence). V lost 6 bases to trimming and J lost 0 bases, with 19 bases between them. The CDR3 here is CASSSPPGRFSTDTQYF. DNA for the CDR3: TGTGCCAGTAGCTCTCCCCCAGGACGGTTTAGCACAGATACGCAGTATTTT.

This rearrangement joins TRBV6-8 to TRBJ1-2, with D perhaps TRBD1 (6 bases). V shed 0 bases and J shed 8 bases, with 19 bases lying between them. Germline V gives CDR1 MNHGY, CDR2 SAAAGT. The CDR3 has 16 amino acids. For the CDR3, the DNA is TGTGCCAGCAGTTACTCCGGGTCACGGGGGCGAGACGGCTACACCTTC. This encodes CASSYSGSRGRDGYTF.

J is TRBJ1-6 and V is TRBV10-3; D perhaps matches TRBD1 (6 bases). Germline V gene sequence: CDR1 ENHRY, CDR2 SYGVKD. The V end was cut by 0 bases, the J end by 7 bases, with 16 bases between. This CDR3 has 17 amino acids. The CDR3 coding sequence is TGTGCCATCAGTGAGTCGTTTGGGGGGGCGCAGAATTCACCCCTCCACTTT. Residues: CAISESFGGAQNSPLHF.

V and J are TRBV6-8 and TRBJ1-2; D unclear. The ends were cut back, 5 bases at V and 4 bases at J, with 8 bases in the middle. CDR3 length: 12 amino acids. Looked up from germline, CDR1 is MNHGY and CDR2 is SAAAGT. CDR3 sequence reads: CASSQRLYGYTF. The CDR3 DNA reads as TGTGCCAGCAGTCAGAGACTCTATGGCTACACCTTC.

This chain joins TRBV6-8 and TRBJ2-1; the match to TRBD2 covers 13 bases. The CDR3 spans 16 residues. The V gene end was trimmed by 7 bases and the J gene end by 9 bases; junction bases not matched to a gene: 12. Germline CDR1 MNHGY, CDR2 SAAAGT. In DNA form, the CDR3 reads TGTGCCAGCACTTATGCAACTAGCGGGGGGGGTAGTGAGCAGTTCTTC. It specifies CASTYATSGGGSEQFF.

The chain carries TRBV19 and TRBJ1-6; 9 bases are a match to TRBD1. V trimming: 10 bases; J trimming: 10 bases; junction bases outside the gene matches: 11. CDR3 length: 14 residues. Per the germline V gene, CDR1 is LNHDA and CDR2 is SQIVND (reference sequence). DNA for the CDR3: TGTGCCACCACCCCGGGACAGGGAACCTCACCCCTCCACTTT. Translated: CATTPGQGTSPLHF.

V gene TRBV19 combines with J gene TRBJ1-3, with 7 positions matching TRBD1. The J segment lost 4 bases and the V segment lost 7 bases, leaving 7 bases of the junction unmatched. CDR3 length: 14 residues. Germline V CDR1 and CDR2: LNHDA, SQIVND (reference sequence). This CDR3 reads CASIRPGQGNTIYF. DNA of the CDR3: TGTGCCAGTATCCGCCCGGGACAGGGAAACACCATATATTTT.

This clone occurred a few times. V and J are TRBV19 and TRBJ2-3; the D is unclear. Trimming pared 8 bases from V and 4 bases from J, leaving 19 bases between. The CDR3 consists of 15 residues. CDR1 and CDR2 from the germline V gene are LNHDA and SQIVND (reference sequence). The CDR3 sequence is CASSLSAETSDTQYF. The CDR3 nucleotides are TGTGCCAGTTCCCTCTCCGCAGAAACCTCAGATACGCAGTATTTT.

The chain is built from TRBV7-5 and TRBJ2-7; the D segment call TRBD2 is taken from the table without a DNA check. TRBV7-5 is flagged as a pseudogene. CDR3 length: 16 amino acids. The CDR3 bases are TGTGCCAGCAGCTTAGGGTTCCTAGCGGGGGCCTACGAGCAGTACTTC. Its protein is CASSLGFLAGAYEQYF.